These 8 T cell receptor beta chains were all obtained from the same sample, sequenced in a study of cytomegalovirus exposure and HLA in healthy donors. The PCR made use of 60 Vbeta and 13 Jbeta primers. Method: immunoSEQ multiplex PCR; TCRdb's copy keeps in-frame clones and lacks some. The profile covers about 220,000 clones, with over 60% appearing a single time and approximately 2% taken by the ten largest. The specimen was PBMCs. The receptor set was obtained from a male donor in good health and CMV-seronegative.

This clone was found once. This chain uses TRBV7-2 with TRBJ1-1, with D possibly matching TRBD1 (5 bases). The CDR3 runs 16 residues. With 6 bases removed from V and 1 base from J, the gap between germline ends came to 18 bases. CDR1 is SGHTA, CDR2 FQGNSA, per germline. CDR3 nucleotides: TGTGCCAGCAGACAACGGGAGGGGAGAGGGAACACTGAAGCTTTCTTT. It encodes CASRQREGRGNTEAFF.

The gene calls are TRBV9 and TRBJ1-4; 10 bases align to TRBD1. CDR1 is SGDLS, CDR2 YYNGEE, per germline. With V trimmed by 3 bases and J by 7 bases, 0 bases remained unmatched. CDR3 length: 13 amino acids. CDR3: CASSGTGGEKLFF. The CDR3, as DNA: TGTGCCAGCAGCGGGACAGGGGGTGAAAAACTGTTTTTT.

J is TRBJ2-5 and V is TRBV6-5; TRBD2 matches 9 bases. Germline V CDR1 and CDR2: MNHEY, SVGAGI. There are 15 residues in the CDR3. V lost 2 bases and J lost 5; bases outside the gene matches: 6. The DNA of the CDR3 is TGTGCCAGCAGTTACGGCGCGGCGGGGGGGGAGACCCAGTACTTC. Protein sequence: CASSYGAAGGETQYF.

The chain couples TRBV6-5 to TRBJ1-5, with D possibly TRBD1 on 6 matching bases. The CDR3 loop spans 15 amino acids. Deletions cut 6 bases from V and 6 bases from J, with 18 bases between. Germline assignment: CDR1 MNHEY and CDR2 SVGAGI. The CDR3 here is CASRLGGAGGQPQHF. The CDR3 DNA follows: TGTGCCAGCAGGTTGGGGGGGGCAGGCGGTCAGCCCCAGCATTTT.

CDR3 sequence reads: CASRGQGAPGELFF. CDR3 nucleotides: TGTGCCAGCAGGGGACAGGGGGCTCCCGGGGAGCTGTTTTTT. The J gene is TRBJ2-2, the V gene TRBV28; the match to TRBD1 covers 12 bases. This CDR3 has 14 residues. Germline values: CDR1 MDHEN, CDR2 SYDVKM. The ends lost 6 bases at V and 6 bases at J; junction bases unmatched: 2.

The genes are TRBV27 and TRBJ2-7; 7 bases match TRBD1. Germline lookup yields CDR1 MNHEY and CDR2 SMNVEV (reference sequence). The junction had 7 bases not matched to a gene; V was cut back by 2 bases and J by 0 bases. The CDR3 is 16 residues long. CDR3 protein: CASSLRTGVFSYEQYF. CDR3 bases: TGTGCCAGCAGTTTACGCACAGGGGTCTTCTCCTACGAGCAGTACTTC.

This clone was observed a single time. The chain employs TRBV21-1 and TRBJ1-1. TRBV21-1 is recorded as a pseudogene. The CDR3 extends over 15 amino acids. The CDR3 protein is CASGTQAGGNTEAFF. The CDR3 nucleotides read TGTGCCAGCGGCACTCAGGCCGGGGGGAACACTGAAGCTTTCTTT.

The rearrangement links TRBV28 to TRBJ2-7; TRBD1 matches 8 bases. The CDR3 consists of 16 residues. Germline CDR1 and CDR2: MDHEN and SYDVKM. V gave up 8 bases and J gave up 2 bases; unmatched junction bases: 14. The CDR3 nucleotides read TGTGCCAGCGGTGGAGGGCCGGGACAGGCTGCCTACGAGCAGTACTTC. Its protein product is CASGGGPGQAAYEQYF.